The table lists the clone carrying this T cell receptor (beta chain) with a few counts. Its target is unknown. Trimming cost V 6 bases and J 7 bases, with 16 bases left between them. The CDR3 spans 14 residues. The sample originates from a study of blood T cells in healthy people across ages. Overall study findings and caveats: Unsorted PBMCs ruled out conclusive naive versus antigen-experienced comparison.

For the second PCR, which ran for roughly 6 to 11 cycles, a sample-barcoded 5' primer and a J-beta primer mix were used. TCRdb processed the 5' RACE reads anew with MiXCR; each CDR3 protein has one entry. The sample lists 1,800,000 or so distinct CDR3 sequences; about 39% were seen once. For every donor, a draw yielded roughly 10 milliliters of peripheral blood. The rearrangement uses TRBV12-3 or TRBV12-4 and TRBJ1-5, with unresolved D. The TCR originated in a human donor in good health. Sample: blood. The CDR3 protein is CASSPSGRGQPQHF. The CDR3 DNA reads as TGTGCCAGCAGCCCGAGCGGCCGAGGACAGCCCCAGCATTTT.